These 5 T cell receptor beta chains originate from one sample sequenced in a study of CXCR3-negative and CXCR3-positive naive CD8 T cells. Study-level findings and limits: Higher TRB CDR3 hydrophobicity marked CXCR3-positive naive cells relative to CXCR3-negative naive cells.

TRB cDNA libraries were made by UMI-labeled 5' RACE. TCRdb reprocessed the 5' RACE reads and stores each CDR3 protein as one record, lacking DNA. The sample's table shows some 120,000 distinct CDR3 sequences. What these receptors recognize is not known. The specimen sequenced was naive CXCR3+ CD8+ T cells from blood. Subset given: CD45RO-CCR7+CD27+CD95- naive CD8+ T cells expressing CXCR3 (TNR3+). All receptors come from a human donor in good health. Some clones in this sample may be carry-over from other donors' samples.

The chain is built from TRBV7-8 and TRBJ1-4; checking the TCRdb D call of TRBD1 is not possible without DNA. Per the germline V gene, CDR1 is SGHVS and CDR2 is FQNEAQ. The length of the CDR3 is 13 residues. The CDR3 reads CASSRDKDEKLFF.

This chain uses TRBV27 with TRBJ2-1. CDR3 length equals 12 residues. The germline V gene encodes CDR1 MNHEY and CDR2 SMNVEV (reference sequence). CDR3: CASSLEGYEQFF.

This chain links TRBV3-1 with TRBJ2-2; the D call from TCRdb, TRBD2, cannot be confirmed without DNA. In germline, CDR1 is LGHDT, CDR2 YNNKEL (reference sequence). The CDR3 is made up of 17 amino acids. CDR3 region: CASSLWGLAGEAGELFF.

The chain recombines TRBV6-2 or TRBV6-3 with TRBJ2-2; TCRdb reports TRBD1, a call that lacks DNA to check it against. CDR3 size: 14 residues. Germline CDR1 is MNHEY and CDR2 is SVGEGT. CDR3 loop: CASSSGQITGELFF.

This chain uses TRBV9 with TRBJ2-5; TCRdb indicates TRBD1, and absent DNA this call remains unverified. This CDR3 region has 14 residues. CDR1 is SGDLS, CDR2 YYNGEE, per germline. This CDR3 reads CASSVAGSEETQYF.